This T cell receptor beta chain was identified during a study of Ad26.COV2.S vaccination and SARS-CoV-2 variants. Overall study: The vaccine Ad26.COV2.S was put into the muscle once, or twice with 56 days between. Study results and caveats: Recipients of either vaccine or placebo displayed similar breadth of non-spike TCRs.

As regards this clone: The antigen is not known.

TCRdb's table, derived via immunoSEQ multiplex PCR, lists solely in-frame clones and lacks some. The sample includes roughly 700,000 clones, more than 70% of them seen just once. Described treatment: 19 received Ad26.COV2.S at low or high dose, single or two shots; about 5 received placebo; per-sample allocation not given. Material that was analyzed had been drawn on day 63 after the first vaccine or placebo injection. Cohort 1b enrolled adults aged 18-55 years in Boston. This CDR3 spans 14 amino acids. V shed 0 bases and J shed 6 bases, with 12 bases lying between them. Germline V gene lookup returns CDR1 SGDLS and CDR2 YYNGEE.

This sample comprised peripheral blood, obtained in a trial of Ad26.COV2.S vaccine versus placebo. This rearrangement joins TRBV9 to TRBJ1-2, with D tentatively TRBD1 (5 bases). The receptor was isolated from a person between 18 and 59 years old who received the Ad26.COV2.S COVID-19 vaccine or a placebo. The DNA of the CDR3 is TGTGCCAGCAGCGTAGTACAGGAACTAGATGGCTACACCTTC. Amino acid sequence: CASSVVQELDGYTF.